This TCR beta chain was recovered during a study of blood T cell repertoires in COVID-19. For the study at large: In each case, the material was cDNA or gDNA derived from T cells, B-cell-depleted T cells, or PBMCs.

This CDR3 region has 14 residues. The V gene end was trimmed by 6 bases and the J gene end by 2 bases; junction bases not matched to a gene: 4. The germline V gene encodes CDR1 LNHDA and CDR2 SQIVND (reference sequence). The study recruited people aged 18 to 89 years across 24 US areas. In Cohort 3, a recovered donor had either two negative PCRs, clearance, or symptom resolution. Original handling: It was from reference gene primer amplification that nucleated cell counts were estimated. This table comes from immunoSEQ multiplex PCR, and its TCRdb copy is limited to in-frame clones, with some not included. V, J and clone size reflect that table, while D and trimming were determined from the DNA. The sample yields about 200,000 clones, roughly nine tenths seen once.

This receptor was taken from a woman younger than 30 who had recovered from COVID-19. Specimen: PBMCs or T cells enriched from blood (not recorded which). This sequence joins TRBV19 and TRBJ1-3; 7 nucleotides line up with TRBD1. The CDR3 is CASSRDSAGNTIYF. Here the CDR3 DNA reads TGTGCCAGTAGCCGGGACAGTGCTGGAAACACCATATATTTT.